Included here is one T cell receptor (beta chain) sequence, with context. V shed 3 bases, J shed 1 base, and the junction held 5 bases outside the gene matches. The CDR3 sequence is 15 residues long. CDR1 and CDR2 (germline): LNHDA, SQIVND (reference sequence). Several immunoSEQ plates received, in even portions, the genomic DNA of each subset. Sequencing was performed with immunoSEQ multiplex PCR; in TCRdb, only in-frame clones are kept and a portion is missing. The sample includes about 1 million clones, about 74% of them seen just once. CD4+ cells were split into CD45RA+ naive and CD45RA-negative memory subsets. The data are from a study of shared clonotypes between healthy human individuals.

The material sequenced was memory CD4+ T cells sorted from blood. Regarding subset: CD45RA-negative fraction. This sequence was found in a man between 18 and 35 years old in good health. The chain carries TRBV19 and TRBJ1-1, with 7 bases aligning to TRBD1. The CDR3 DNA is TGTGCCAGTAGTATTTCGGACAGGTCGAACACTGAAGCTTTCTTT. Translating gives CASSISDRSNTEAFF.